This T cell receptor beta chain came from a study of shared clonotypes between healthy human individuals. Germline lookup yields CDR1 MDHEN and CDR2 SYDVKM. The germline V and J ends were trimmed by 6 bases and 0 bases, with 9 bases remaining between them. The CDR3 has 14 amino acids. Only in-frame clones appear in the TCRdb table, and some are missing; sequencing was by immunoSEQ multiplex PCR. The sample holds 1,100,000 or so clones, more than 75% seen once. The sequence was obtained from a man between 18 and 29 years old in good health. Some clones in this sample may be carry-over from other donors' samples. The chain carries TRBV28 and TRBJ1-5; unclear D gene. The sequenced sample consisted of memory CD4+ T cells from PBMCs. As to subset: CD45RA-negative fraction. The CDR3 is CASSVRYSNQPQHF. The CDR3 bases are TGTGCCAGCAGCGTAAGGTATAGCAATCAGCCCCAGCATTTT.